Each of the 32 T cell receptor beta chains below was sequenced from the same sample in a study of lymphopenia after photon versus proton radiotherapy. Sequencing used immunoSEQ multiplex PCR; TCRdb keeps in-frame clones, though not all of them. The sample has 25,000 to 35,000 clones; about nine tenths are singletons. Here the sequenced sample was peripheral blood, taken from a patient treated with photon-based radiotherapy. The receptors were gathered from a woman aged 50 to 60 with pancreatic cancer.

V is TRBV9 and J is TRBJ2-1; TRBD1 might be the D (5 bases). The CDR3 is 16 amino acids. The germline V and J ends were trimmed by 0 bases and 2 bases, with 12 bases remaining between them. The V gene's germline CDR1 is SGDLS and CDR2 YYNGEE. The DNA for the CDR3 is TGTGCCAGCAGCGTAGGACAGACTTACCCCTACAATGAGCAGTTCTTC. Residues: CASSVGQTYPYNEQFF.

The chain employs TRBV5-1 and TRBJ2-3; possible D gene TRBD1, 6 bases. In germline, CDR1 is SGHRS, CDR2 YFSETQ. The CDR3 runs 14 residues. The ends were cut back, 2 bases at V and 1 base at J, with 8 bases in the middle. CDR3 in amino acids: CASSFAGGTDTQYF. CDR3 nucleotide sequence: TGCGCCAGCAGCTTTGCAGGGGGCACAGATACGCAGTATTTT.

CDR3 protein: CASSVEVGSYEQYF. CDR3 nucleotide sequence: TGTGCCAGCAGCGTAGAGGTGGGCTCCTACGAGCAGTACTTC. This chain joins TRBV9 and TRBJ2-7, with D uncertain. From germline, CDR1 is SGDLS and CDR2 YYNGEE. This CDR3 has 14 residues. V was shortened by 0 bases and J by 0 bases, with 7 bases between the two germline ends.

The chain is built from TRBV5-1 and TRBJ2-3, with TRBD2 matching 11 bases. Germline CDR1 is SGHRS and CDR2 is YFSETQ. J was trimmed by 5 bases and V by 0 bases; bases with no gene match: 5. The CDR3 has 16 residues. The CDR3 here is CASSLVRGLAGDTQYF. The CDR3 region has the DNA TGCGCCAGCAGCTTGGTTAGAGGACTAGCGGGAGATACGCAGTATTTT. The full variable domain, in which reference TRBV5-1 and TRBJ2-3 provide the parts outside the CDR3, is KAGVTQTPRYLIKTRGQQVTLSCSPISGHRSVSWYQQTPGQGLQFLFEYFSETQRNKGNFPGRFSGRQFSNSRSEMNVSTLELGDSALYLCASSLVRGLAGDTQYFGPGTRLTVL.

V is TRBV19 and J is TRBJ2-5; D is perhaps TRBD2 (6 bases). CDR1 and CDR2 from the germline V gene are LNHDA and SQIVND (reference sequence). The CDR3 is 16 residues long. The germline V and J ends were trimmed by 0 bases and 4 bases, with 15 bases remaining between them. CDR3 in amino acids: CASSIDRGNIRETQYF. The CDR3 DNA sequence: TGTGCCAGTAGTATAGATCGGGGGAACATCCGAGAGACCCAGTACTTC.

The chain combines TRBV13 with TRBJ2-7; 8 positions agree with TRBD2. Germline V gene data show CDR1 as PRHDT and CDR2 as FYEKMQ (reference sequence). With V trimmed by 1 base and J by 2 bases, 7 bases remained unmatched. This CDR3 contains 16 residues. The CDR3: CASSLAGAGGTYEQYF. CDR3 coding DNA: TGTGCCAGCAGCTTAGCGGGTGCGGGAGGAACCTACGAGCAGTACTTC.

V usage is TRBV28 and J usage is TRBJ2-2; 7 nucleotides agree with TRBD2. Germline lookup yields CDR1 MDHEN and CDR2 SYDVKM. CDR3 size: 15 residues. Trimming took 5 bases from V and 3 from J; bases not matched to a gene: 6. CDR3 sequence: CASSPLGRDTGELFF. The CDR3 DNA sequence: TGTGCCAGCAGTCCCCTGGGGAGGGACACCGGGGAGCTGTTTTTT.

The J gene is TRBJ1-4, the V gene TRBV30; TRBD1 aligns across 8 bases. The V and J ends lost 2 bases and 0 bases, in that order; junction bases with no gene match: 5. The germline gives CDR1 GTSNPN, CDR2 SVGIG (reference sequence). The CDR3 spans 16 residues. The CDR3 spells CAWSRTGRATNEKLFF. The CDR3 DNA is TGTGCCTGGAGTAGGACAGGGAGAGCAACTAATGAAAAACTGTTTTTT.

Written as DNA, the CDR3 is TGTGCCAGCAGCTCGGGACTAGCGGCCCAAGGTACGCAGTATTTT. Translated, it gives CASSSGLAAQGTQYF. The chain links TRBV9 to TRBJ2-3; 11 nucleotides match TRBD2. Germline lookup yields CDR1 SGDLS and CDR2 YYNGEE. Trimming at V came to 4 bases and at J to 8 bases, leaving 9 bases not matched to a gene. The CDR3 is 15 residues long.

The chain links TRBV6-6 to TRBJ2-1; 12 bases fit TRBD2. Germline CDR1 and CDR2: MNHNY and SVGAGI (reference sequence). Trimming at V came to 10 bases and at J to 15 bases, leaving 22 bases not matched to a gene. There are 16 residues in the CDR3. The CDR3 sequence: CATSPSGRAIDYVRFF. As DNA, the CDR3 is TGTGCCACCTCCCCTAGCGGGAGGGCCATCGATTATGTGCGGTTCTTC.

The CDR3 reads CASSRSGTGGELFF. DNA for the CDR3: TGTGCCAGCAGCCGTAGCGGGACCGGCGGGGAGCTGTTTTTT. V is TRBV11-2 and J is TRBJ2-2; TRBD2 aligns across 8 bases. With 5 bases clipped from V and 7 bases from J, the junction kept 6 bases outside the gene matches. Per germline, CDR1 SGHAT and CDR2 FQNNGV. This CDR3 comprises 14 residues. The whole variable domain, remainder taken from reference TRBV11-2 and TRBJ2-2, is EAGVAQSPRYKIIEKRQSVAFWCNPISGHATLYWYQQILGQGPKLLIQFQNNGVVDDSQLPKDRFSAERLKGVDSTLKIQPAKLEDSAVYLCASSRSGTGGELFFGEGSRLTVL.

The rearrangement joins TRBV19 to TRBJ1-6; D perhaps matches TRBD1 (5 bases). Germline assignment: CDR1 LNHDA and CDR2 SQIVND (reference sequence). Trimming removed 9 bases at V and 0 bases at J, with 15 bases between. This CDR3 spans 16 amino acids. In nucleotides, the CDR3 is TGTGCCAGCAGGGAGGAGTCCGACTCCTATAATTCACCCCTCCACTTT. It translates to CASREESDSYNSPLHF.

This clone was observed a few times. The chain is built from TRBV6-1 and TRBJ1-4; D gene unclear. The CDR3 totals 11 residues. V lost 1 base, J lost 13 bases, and 7 bases lay in between. Per germline, CDR1 MNHNS and CDR2 SASEGT. CDR3: CASSEGRGLFF. The CDR3 nucleotides are TGTGCCAGCAGTGAAGGTCGGGGACTGTTTTTT.

The rearrangement links TRBV6-5 to TRBJ2-5; 7 nucleotides align to TRBD2. The CDR3 sequence is 14 residues long. Losses at the gene ends were 2 bases for V and 4 bases for J; bases not matched to a gene: 4. The germline V gene has CDR1 MNHEY and CDR2 SVGAGI. CDR3 sequence reads: CASSYRLAGETQYF. CDR3 DNA sequence: TGTGCCAGCAGTTACAGACTAGCCGGAGAGACCCAGTACTTC.

The chain couples TRBV4-3 to TRBJ2-7; D is perhaps TRBD2 (6 bases). Between the trimmed V and J ends, which lost 4 bases and 3 bases, there was a span of 16 bases. The CDR3 extends over 15 amino acids. Germline CDR1 and CDR2: LGHNA and YSLEER. The CDR3 DNA follows: TGCGCCAGCAGCCTTTCCTATCAGGGACTCTACGAGCAGTACTTC. Its translation is CASSLSYQGLYEQYF.

The genes are TRBV5-8 and TRBJ1-5; D may be TRBD1 (6 bases). The CDR3 extends over 15 amino acids. CDR1 SGHTS and CDR2 YDEGEE come from the germline V gene. The ends were cut back, 4 bases at V and 0 bases at J, with 11 bases in the middle. The CDR3: CASSPTGYSNQPQHF. The CDR3 DNA reads as TGTGCCAGCAGCCCCACAGGGTATAGCAATCAGCCCCAGCATTTT.

The chain is built from TRBV27 and TRBJ2-5; the match to TRBD2 covers 11 bases. The V gene end was trimmed by 5 bases and the J gene end by 4 bases; junction bases not matched to a gene: 9. Germline CDR1 MNHEY, CDR2 SMNVEV (reference sequence). The length of the CDR3 is 16 residues. CDR3 nucleotides: TGTGCCAGCAGTGCATCGACTAGCGGGACGTTAGAGACCCAGTACTTC. This sequence encodes CASSASTSGTLETQYF.

This chain uses TRBV5-4 with TRBJ2-3; perhaps TRBD2 as D (6 bases). Trimming took 0 bases from V and 3 from J, leaving 8 bases between them. CDR1 is SGHNT and CDR2 is YYREEE in the germline V gene (reference sequence). The CDR3 consists of 14 residues. The CDR3 spells CASSLGAGTDTQYF. In DNA form, the CDR3 reads TGTGCCAGCAGCTTGGGGGCGGGAACAGATACGCAGTATTTT.

V and J are TRBV28 and TRBJ2-1; unclear D gene. The germline V gene encodes CDR1 MDHEN and CDR2 SYDVKM. V was clipped by 8 bases and J by 0 bases, with 11 bases between them. This CDR3 has 14 residues. Here the CDR3 reads CASVGAVSYNEQFF. In DNA form, the CDR3 reads TGTGCCAGCGTGGGCGCGGTCTCCTACAATGAGCAGTTCTTC.

J is TRBJ2-7 and V is TRBV30; D is perhaps TRBD2 (6 bases). Trimming removed 0 bases at V and 0 bases at J, with 9 bases between. Germline V gene data show CDR1 as GTSNPN and CDR2 as SVGIG (reference sequence). CDR3 length: 14 amino acids. CDR3 sequence: CAWSVGTDSYEQYF. The DNA for the CDR3 is TGTGCCTGGAGTGTAGGGACTGACTCCTACGAGCAGTACTTC.

The chain recombines TRBV19 with TRBJ2-3; 9 nucleotides agree with TRBD2. The V segment lost 3 bases and the J segment 2 bases; nucleotides outside the gene matches: 3. The CDR3 totals 15 residues. Germline lookup yields CDR1 LNHDA and CDR2 SQIVND (reference sequence). The CDR3 reads CASSMTSGSTDTQYF. The CDR3, as DNA: TGTGCCAGTAGTATGACTAGCGGATCCACAGATACGCAGTATTTT.

The gene calls are TRBV6-5 and TRBJ1-1; unclear D gene. Per the germline V gene, CDR1 is MNHEY and CDR2 is SVGAGI. The CDR3 consists of 14 residues. V was cut by 8 bases and J by 0 bases, with 13 bases left in between. The CDR3 DNA is TGTGCCAGCTACGGCGCCATCATGAACACTGAAGCTTTCTTT. It codes for CASYGAIMNTEAFF.

V usage is TRBV30 and J usage is TRBJ1-5; 9 bases fit TRBD1. This CDR3 region has 14 residues. The germline CDR1 and CDR2 sequences are GTSNPN and SVGIG (reference sequence). Losses at the gene ends were 1 base for V and 4 bases for J; bases not matched to a gene: 2. The CDR3 reads CAWSGDRENQPQHF. In DNA form, the CDR3 reads TGTGCCTGGAGTGGGGACAGGGAAAATCAGCCCCAGCATTTT.

The chain uses TRBV27 and TRBJ2-1; 7 nucleotides match TRBD2. With 3 bases clipped from V and 5 bases from J, the junction kept 4 bases outside the gene matches. CDR3 length: 14 amino acids. Germline CDR1 is MNHEY and CDR2 is SMNVEV (reference sequence). Written as DNA, the CDR3 is TGTGCCAGCAGTTTGGGGGGGAGTAACAATGAGCAGTTCTTC. Translation gives CASSLGGSNNEQFF.

The chain couples TRBV28 to TRBJ2-1; TRBD2 aligns across 12 bases. The CDR3 loop spans 16 amino acids. Per the germline V gene, CDR1 is MDHEN and CDR2 is SYDVKM. After removal of 4 bases from V and 8 bases from J, the junction contained 9 bases not matched to a gene. This chain's CDR3 is CASSSRLAGVYDEQFF. CDR3 coding DNA: TGTGCCAGCAGTTCGAGACTAGCGGGAGTATACGATGAGCAGTTCTTC.

The V gene is TRBV27, the J gene TRBJ2-3; the match to TRBD1 covers 9 bases. In germline, CDR1 is MNHEY, CDR2 SMNVEV (reference sequence). This CDR3 is 15 amino acids long. The V gene end was trimmed by 8 bases and the J gene end by 5 bases; junction bases not matched to a gene: 11. The CDR3 DNA follows: TGTGCCAGCCGTAGAAGGGACAGGGCAATAGATACGCAGTATTTT. Protein sequence: CASRRRDRAIDTQYF.

The chain couples TRBV30 to TRBJ2-5; the D gene is possibly TRBD1 (7 bases). The J call is uncertain, as TRBJ2-7 better fits the DNA end. Germline V gene data show CDR1 as GTSNPN and CDR2 as SVGIG (reference sequence). The CDR3 is 17 amino acids. The CDR3 DNA follows: TGTGCCTGGAGTGTGCGGGACAGAGGGATTCTAGCCTACGAGCAGTACTTC. Amino acid sequence: CAWSVRDRGILAYEQYF.

This chain connects TRBV6-6 to TRBJ2-7; D ambiguous. V lost 2 bases, J lost 4 bases, and 12 bases lay in between. The CDR3 totals 14 residues. Germline CDR1 and CDR2: MNHNY and SVGAGI (reference sequence). In DNA form, the CDR3 reads TGTGCCAGCAGTTACCTATCGGACGGGTACGAGCAGTACTTC. This codes for CASSYLSDGYEQYF.

This chain uses TRBV9 with TRBJ1-2; 9 nucleotides match TRBD1. The germline V gene encodes CDR1 SGDLS and CDR2 YYNGEE. The V and J ends lost 3 bases and 4 bases, in that order; junction bases with no gene match: 7. The CDR3 is made up of 15 amino acids. The CDR3 DNA reads TGTGCCAGCAGCGCGGGGGACAGGGTCAGCTATGGCTACACCTTC. Translating gives CASSAGDRVSYGYTF.

This chain uses TRBV7-2 with TRBJ2-4; D remains unclear. V lost 1 base, J lost 6 bases, and 10 bases lay in between. CDR1 is SGHTA, CDR2 FQGNSA, per germline. CDR3 length: 14 residues. The CDR3 DNA follows: TGTGCCAGCAGCTTAGGGCCGGGCGGAAACATTCAGTACTTC. This codes for CASSLGPGGNIQYF.

The genes are TRBV28 and TRBJ2-7, with 10 bases lining up with TRBD2. V gave up 3 bases and J gave up 2 bases; unmatched junction bases: 1. Germline loops: CDR1 MDHEN, CDR2 SYDVKM. The CDR3 loop spans 14 amino acids. The CDR3 protein is CASSFGLAAYEQYF. The CDR3 DNA reads TGTGCCAGCAGTTTTGGACTAGCGGCCTACGAGCAGTACTTC.

This sequence joins TRBV2 and TRBJ1-4; possible D gene TRBD1, 5 bases. V lost 8 bases to trimming and J lost 8 bases, with 6 bases between them. The CDR3 runs to 10 residues. Germline lookup yields CDR1 SNHLY and CDR2 FYNNEI. This chain's CDR3 is CASHREKLFF. The CDR3 bases are TGTGCCAGCCACAGGGAAAAACTGTTTTTT. The complete variable domain, with remaining parts taken from reference TRBV2 and TRBJ1-4, reads EPEVTQTPSHQVTQMGQEVILRCVPISNHLYFYWYRQILGQKVEFLVSFYNNEISEKSEIFDDQFSVERPDGSNFTLKIRSTKLEDSAMYFCASHREKLFFGSGTQLSVL.